This T cell receptor (beta chain) was captured by sequencing in a study of blood T cells in healthy people across ages. Findings and caveats of the study: In older individuals, TCR beta diversity per million T cells was lower, falling roughly linearly with age.

This CDR3 is built from 15 residues. V was shortened by 0 bases and J by 2 bases, with 12 bases between the two germline ends. Per germline, CDR1 SGHRS and CDR2 YFSETQ. Total RNA extraction produced at least 5 micrograms (per sample) for the study. Through a sample-barcoded 5' primer and a J-beta primer mix, a second PCR was run for roughly 6 to 11 cycles. Every sample produced at least 3 million CDR3-containing paired-end reads. TCRdb re-derived calls from the 5' RACE reads in MiXCR, one entry per CDR3 protein. Here the sample spans 1.2 million to 1.5 million distinct CDR3 sequences, around 39% being singletons. A note on this clonotype: Its antigen is still unknown.

The sample consisted of blood. This rearrangement joins TRBV5-1 to TRBJ2-7; possibly TRBD2 for D (6 bases). The TCR sequence derives from a woman between 18 and 29 years old in good health. The CDR3 loop reads CASSLVPEGPYEQYF. In nucleotides, the CDR3 is TGCGCCAGCAGCTTGGTTCCGGAGGGGCCCTACGAGCAGTACTTC.